The 11 T cell receptor beta chains in this list originate from one sample, sequenced in a study of T cells in Graves' hyperthyroidism and ophthalmopathy. RNA transcripts provided the source from which TCR beta CDR3 regions were amplified. With the HTBI primer set, the TCR CDR3 went through a first round of RT-PCR. Via MiXCR, TCRdb re-called the multiplex PCR reads, giving one row per CDR3 protein. The sample lists hundreds of thousands of distinct CDR3 sequences, 13% to 15% seen once, with around 20% in the top ten. The specimen was blood. The receptors were sampled from a woman aged 55-70 years with Graves' ophthalmopathy.

This clonotype occurred many times. The chain joins TRBV7-9 to TRBJ2-7, with TRBD2 matching 10 bases. Germline V gene lookup returns CDR1 SEHNR and CDR2 FQNEAQ (reference sequence). With 6 bases clipped from V and 2 bases from J, the junction kept 7 bases outside the gene matches. The CDR3 is made up of 15 amino acids. CDR3 protein: CASSPLAGVPYEQYF. DNA for the CDR3: TGTGCCAGCAGTCCTCTAGCGGGAGTTCCCTACGAGCAGTACTTC.

This clonotype has at least ten counts. The V gene is TRBV3-1, the J gene TRBJ2-5, with D uncertain. The CDR3 spans 12 residues. Deletions cut 0 bases from V and 5 bases from J, with 4 bases between. Germline assignment: CDR1 LGHDT and CDR2 YNNKEL (reference sequence). CDR3 loop: CASSQDPETQYF. CDR3 coding DNA: TGTGCCAGCAGCCAAGATCCGGAGACCCAGTACTTC.

This clonotype came up many times. The chain recombines TRBV9 with TRBJ2-3; 13 bases align to TRBD2. Trimming at V came to 2 bases and at J to 8 bases, leaving 8 bases not matched to a gene. Germline lookup yields CDR1 SGDLS and CDR2 YYNGEE. The CDR3 length is 16 residues. The CDR3 protein is CASSVGTSGVEGTQYF. The CDR3 nucleotides are TGTGCCAGCAGCGTCGGGACTAGCGGGGTGGAGGGTACGCAGTATTTT. Full variable domain (rest looked up from reference TRBV9 and TRBJ2-3): DSGVTQTPKHLITATGQRVTLRCSPRSGDLSVYWYQQSLDQGLQFLIQYYNGEERAKGNILERFSAQQFPDLHSELNLSSLELGDSALYFCASSVGTSGVEGTQYFGPGTRLTVL.

This clonotype was detected ten times or more. The chain couples TRBV30 to TRBJ2-1; weak D call: TRBD2 (6 bases). The length of the CDR3 is 15 residues. V was clipped by 1 base and J by 0 bases, with 10 bases between them. The germline CDR1 and CDR2 sequences are GTSNPN and SVGIG (reference sequence). For the CDR3, the DNA is TGTGCCTGGAGTGGGAGGGCCAGCTCCTACAATGAGCAGTTCTTC. Protein: CAWSGRASSYNEQFF.

This clonotype was observed many times. A much larger clone lies one base from this, so it may be a read error. This chain connects TRBV12-3 or TRBV12-4 to TRBJ2-3; D remains unclear. The CDR3 totals 11 residues. The V end lost 6 bases, the J end lost 1 base, and 2 bases lay between the germline ends. The CDR3 sequence: CASRRTDTQYF. CDR3 DNA: TGTGCCAGCAGACGCACAGATACGCAGTATTTT.

This clonotype was recorded a few times. The chain is built from TRBV24-1 and TRBJ2-2; 8 bases align to TRBD1. The ends lost 4 bases at V and 8 bases at J; junction bases unmatched: 11. CDR1 is KGHDR, CDR2 SFDVKD, per germline. This CDR3 region has 16 residues. CDR3 in DNA: TGTGCCACCAGTGACCCGGGACAGGAAAGGTCGGGGGAGCTGTTTTTT. It is translated as CATSDPGQERSGELFF.

This clonotype was found many times. The chain combines TRBV20-1 with TRBJ2-3; TRBD2 matches 12 bases. This CDR3 is 14 amino acids long. Germline V gene data show CDR1 as DFQATT and CDR2 as SNEGSKA (reference sequence). Trimming at V came to 6 bases and at J to 6 bases, leaving 7 bases not matched to a gene. The CDR3 bases are TGCAGTGCCCCGGGACTAGCGGGTTCCGATACGCAGTATTTT. Translation: CSAPGLAGSDTQYF.

The table lists this clonotype with many counts. The CDR3 sequence is CSAPTAGRTDTQYF. DNA for the CDR3: TGCAGTGCCCCCACGGCCGGGCGCACAGATACGCAGTATTTT. V and J are TRBV20-1 and TRBJ2-3, with D unclear. Per germline, CDR1 DFQATT and CDR2 SNEGSKA (reference sequence). CDR3 length: 14 residues. V lost 6 bases and J lost 1, with 14 bases in between.

This clonotype was counted at least ten times. This chain connects TRBV2 to TRBJ2-7; D ambiguous. The germline gives CDR1 SNHLY, CDR2 FYNNEI. This CDR3 spans 13 amino acids. V lost 7 bases and J 0 bases, leaving 10 bases between the germline ends. CDR3 protein: CASISTNSYEQYF. The CDR3 nucleotides read TGTGCCAGCATATCAACGAACTCCTACGAGCAGTACTTC.

In this sample, this clonotype turned up many times. The chain uses TRBV20-1 and TRBJ2-7; 8 nucleotides match TRBD1. Trimming at V came to 6 bases and at J to 6 bases, leaving 7 bases not matched to a gene. Germline lookup yields CDR1 DFQATT and CDR2 SNEGSKA (reference sequence). The CDR3 runs to 12 residues. For the CDR3, the DNA is TGCAGTGCGGACAGGGTGGGGACCGAGCAGTACTTC. Its translation is CSADRVGTEQYF.

This clonotype showed up many times. This rearrangement joins TRBV28 to TRBJ2-7; D is ambiguous. The V gene lost 7 bases and the J gene lost 3 bases, with 22 bases spanning the gap. From germline, CDR1 is MDHEN and CDR2 SYDVKM. The CDR3 is made up of 16 amino acids. CDR3 region: CASTPRTSYGNYEQYF. The DNA for the CDR3 is TGTGCCAGCACGCCCCGGACCTCATACGGTAACTACGAGCAGTACTTC. The variable domain in full, with the rest retrieved from reference TRBV28 and TRBJ2-7, is DVKVTQSSRYLVKRTGEKVFLECVQDMDHENMFWYRQDPGLGLRLIYFSYDVKMKEKGDIPEGYSVSREKKERFSLILESASTNQTSMYLCASTPRTSYGNYEQYFGPGTRLTVT.